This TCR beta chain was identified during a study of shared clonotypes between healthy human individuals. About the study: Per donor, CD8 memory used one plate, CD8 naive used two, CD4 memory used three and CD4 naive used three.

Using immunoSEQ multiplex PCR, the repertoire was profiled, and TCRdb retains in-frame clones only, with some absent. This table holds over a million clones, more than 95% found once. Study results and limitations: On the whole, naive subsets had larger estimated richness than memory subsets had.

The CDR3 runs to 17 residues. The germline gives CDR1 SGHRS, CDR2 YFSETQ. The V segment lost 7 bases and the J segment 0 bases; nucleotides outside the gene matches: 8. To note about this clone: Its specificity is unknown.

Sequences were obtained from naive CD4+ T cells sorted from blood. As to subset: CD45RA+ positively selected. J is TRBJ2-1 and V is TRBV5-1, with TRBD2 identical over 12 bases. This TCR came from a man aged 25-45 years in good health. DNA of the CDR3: TGCGCCAGCCACAGGACTAGCGGGGCCAGCTCCTACAATGAGCAGTTCTTC. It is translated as CASHRTSGASSYNEQFF.